What follows describes a single TCR beta chain. The target antigen is unknown. In germline, CDR1 is MDHEN, CDR2 SYDVKM. Trimming removed 5 bases from V and 3 bases from J, with 17 bases in between. The CDR3 length is 15 residues. The record originates from a study of shared clonotypes between healthy human individuals. Study observations and caveats: Although depth was large, rarefaction showed that sequencing of the sorted subsets was incomplete. What naive subsets generally showed was a larger estimated richness than memory subsets showed.

Data came from immunoSEQ multiplex PCR; TCRdb stores just in-frame clones and leaves some out. The sample shows about 960,000 clones, over 60% of them seen only once. The sample taken for sequencing was memory CD4+ T cells sorted from blood. Indicated subset: CD45RA-negative fraction. This sequence was found in a man aged 18 to 29 in good health. This sequence joins TRBV28 and TRBJ2-7, with D possibly being TRBD1 (5 bases). The DNA of the CDR3 is TGTGCCAGCAGTGGACACGACCCCCCCTACTACGAGCAGTACTTC. This encodes CASSGHDPPYYEQYF.